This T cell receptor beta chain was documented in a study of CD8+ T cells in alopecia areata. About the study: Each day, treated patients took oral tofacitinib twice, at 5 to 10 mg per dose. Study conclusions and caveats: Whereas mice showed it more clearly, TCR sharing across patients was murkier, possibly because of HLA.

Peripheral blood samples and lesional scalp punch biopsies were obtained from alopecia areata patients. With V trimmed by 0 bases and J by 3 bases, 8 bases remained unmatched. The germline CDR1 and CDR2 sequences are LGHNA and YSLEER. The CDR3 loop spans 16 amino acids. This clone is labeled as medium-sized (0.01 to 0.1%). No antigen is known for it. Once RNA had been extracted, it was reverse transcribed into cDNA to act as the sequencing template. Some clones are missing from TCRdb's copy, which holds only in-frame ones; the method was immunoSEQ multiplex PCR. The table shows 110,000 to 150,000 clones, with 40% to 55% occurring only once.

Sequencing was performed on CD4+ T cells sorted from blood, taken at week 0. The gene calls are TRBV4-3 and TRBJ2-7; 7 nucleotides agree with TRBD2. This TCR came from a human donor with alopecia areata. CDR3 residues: CASSQDLGLEGYEQYF. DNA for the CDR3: TGCGCCAGCAGCCAAGATCTCGGACTAGAGGGCTACGAGCAGTACTTC.